This T cell receptor beta chain originates from a study of PD-1 blockade in classical Hodgkin lymphoma. Using immunoSEQ multiplex PCR, the repertoire was profiled, and TCRdb retains in-frame clones only, with some absent. The sample has some 20,000 clones; roughly 83% are singletons. Relapse was seen in all patients after autologous stem cell transplantation, and brentuximab vedotin exposure was variable. This receptor was identified in a human donor with classical Hodgkin lymphoma. The specimen comprised peripheral blood mononuclear cells (PBMCs), sampled at baseline.

CDR3: CASMVLRGPYEQYF. The CDR3 bases are TGTGCCAGCATGGTACTCAGGGGGCCCTACGAGCAGTACTTC. The chain carries TRBV11-2 and TRBJ2-7; 8 nucleotides line up with TRBD1. The J segment lost 2 bases and the V segment lost 7 bases, leaving 7 bases of the junction unmatched. Germline lookup yields CDR1 SGHAT and CDR2 FQNNGV. The CDR3 has 14 amino acids.